This TCR beta chain was captured in a study of blood T cell repertoires in COVID-19. At the level of the study: PBMCs, B-cell-depleted T cells, or T cells provided the cDNA or gDNA that made up the material.

The Seattle patients, enrolled during active infection, were followed longitudinally. The V segment lost 4 bases and the J segment 1 base; nucleotides outside the gene matches: 3. The germline V gene has CDR1 SGHNT and CDR2 YYREEE (reference sequence). This CDR3 region has 17 residues. Per the original data handling: Reference gene primer amplification yielded estimated nucleated cell counts. Profiled with immunoSEQ multiplex PCR; TCRdb holds only in-frame clones, not every one. V and J calls and clone size come straight from that table; D and trimming were deduced from the DNA. The sample lists around 300,000 clones; 75% to 90% were seen once.

The clonotype originates from a woman aged 65 to 85 with COVID-19, enrolled during active disease. The chain joins TRBV5-4 to TRBJ2-3; TRBD2 matches at 16 bases. Source material: peripheral blood. CDR3 region: CASSLGTSGGGTDTQYF. The CDR3 nucleotides read TGTGCCAGCAGCCTCGGGACTAGCGGGGGGGGCACAGATACGCAGTATTTT.